This entry features one T cell receptor (beta chain) sequence. The antigen is not known. Losses at the gene ends were 4 bases for V and 0 bases for J; bases not matched to a gene: 8. CDR3 length: 17 amino acids. Germline CDR1 LGHNA, CDR2 YNFKEQ. Primers used in a second PCR of roughly 6 to 11 cycles were a sample-barcoded 5' primer and a J-beta primer mix. TCRdb reprocessed the 5' RACE reads with MiXCR, giving one entry per CDR3 protein. The sample gives 850,000 to 1,000,000 distinct CDR3 sequences, roughly half of which show up once; about 21% is in the top ten. The sample originates from a study of blood T cells in healthy people across ages. Overall study results and limits: Unsorted PBMC material precluded a definitive naive versus antigen-experienced comparison.

Each sample used at least 6 million PBMCs. J is TRBJ1-1 and V is TRBV4-2; 10 bases align to TRBD1. This clonotype originated in a woman aged 55-69 years in good health. Input material: blood. The CDR3 loop is CASSPSGTGDMNTEAFF. The CDR3 region has the DNA TGTGCCAGCAGCCCCTCTGGGACAGGGGACATGAACACTGAAGCTTTCTTT.